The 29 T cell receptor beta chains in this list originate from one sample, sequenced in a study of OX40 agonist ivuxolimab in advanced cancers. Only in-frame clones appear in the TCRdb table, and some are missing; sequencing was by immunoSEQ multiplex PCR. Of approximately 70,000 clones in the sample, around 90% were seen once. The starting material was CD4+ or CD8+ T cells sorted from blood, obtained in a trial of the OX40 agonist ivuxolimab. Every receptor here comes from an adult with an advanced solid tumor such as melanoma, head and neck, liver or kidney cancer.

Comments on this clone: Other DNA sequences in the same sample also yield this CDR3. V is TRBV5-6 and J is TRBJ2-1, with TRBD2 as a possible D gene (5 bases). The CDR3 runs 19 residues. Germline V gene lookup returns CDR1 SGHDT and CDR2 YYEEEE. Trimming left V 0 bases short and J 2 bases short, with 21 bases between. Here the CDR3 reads CASSLAFEVGAKTYNEQFF. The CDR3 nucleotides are TGTGCCAGCAGCTTGGCGTTTGAGGTGGGAGCGAAAACCTACAATGAGCAGTTCTTC.

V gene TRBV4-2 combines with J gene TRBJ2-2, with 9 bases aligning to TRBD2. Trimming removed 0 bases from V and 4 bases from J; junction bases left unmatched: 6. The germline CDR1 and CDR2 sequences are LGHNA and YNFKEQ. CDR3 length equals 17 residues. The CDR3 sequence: CASSQDQNSGSTGELFF. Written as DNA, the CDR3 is TGTGCCAGCAGCCAAGATCAGAATAGCGGGAGCACCGGGGAGCTGTTTTTT.

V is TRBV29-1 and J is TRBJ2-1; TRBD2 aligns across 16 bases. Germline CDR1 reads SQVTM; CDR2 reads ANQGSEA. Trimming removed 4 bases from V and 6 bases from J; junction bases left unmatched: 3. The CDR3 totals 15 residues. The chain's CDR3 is CSVAGTSGGANEQFF. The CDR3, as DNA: TGCAGCGTTGCCGGGACTAGCGGGGGGGCCAATGAGCAGTTCTTC.

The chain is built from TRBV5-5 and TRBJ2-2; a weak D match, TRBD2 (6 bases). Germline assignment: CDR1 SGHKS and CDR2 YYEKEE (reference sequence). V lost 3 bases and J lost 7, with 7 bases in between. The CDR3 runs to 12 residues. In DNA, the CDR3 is TGTGCCAGCAGCTGGGACTTCGGGGAGCTGTTTTTT. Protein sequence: CASSWDFGELFF.

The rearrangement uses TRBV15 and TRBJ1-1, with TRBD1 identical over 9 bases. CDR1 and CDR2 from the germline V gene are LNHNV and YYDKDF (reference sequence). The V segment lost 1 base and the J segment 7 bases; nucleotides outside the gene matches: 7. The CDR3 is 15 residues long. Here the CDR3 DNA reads TGTGCCACCAGCAGAGTTACAGGGGGCGGGGGTGAAGCTTTCTTT. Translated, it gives CATSRVTGGGGEAFF.

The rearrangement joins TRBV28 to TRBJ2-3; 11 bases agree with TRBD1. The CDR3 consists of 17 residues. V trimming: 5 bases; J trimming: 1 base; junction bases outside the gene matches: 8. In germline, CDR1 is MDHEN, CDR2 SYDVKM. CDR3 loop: CASSTRDRGKGTDTQYF. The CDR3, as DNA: TGTGCCAGCAGTACCCGGGACAGGGGGAAGGGCACAGATACGCAGTATTTT. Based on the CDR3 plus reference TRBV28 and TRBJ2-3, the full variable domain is DVKVTQSSRYLVKRTGEKVFLECVQDMDHENMFWYRQDPGLGLRLIYFSYDVKMKEKGDIPEGYSVSREKKERFSLILESASTNQTSMYLCASSTRDRGKGTDTQYFGPGTRLTVL.

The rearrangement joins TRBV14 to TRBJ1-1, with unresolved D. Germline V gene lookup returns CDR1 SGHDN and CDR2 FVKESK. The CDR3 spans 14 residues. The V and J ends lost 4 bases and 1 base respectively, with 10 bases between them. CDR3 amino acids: CASSLRGRNTEAFF. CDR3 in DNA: TGTGCCAGCAGCCTCCGAGGCCGGAACACTGAAGCTTTCTTT.

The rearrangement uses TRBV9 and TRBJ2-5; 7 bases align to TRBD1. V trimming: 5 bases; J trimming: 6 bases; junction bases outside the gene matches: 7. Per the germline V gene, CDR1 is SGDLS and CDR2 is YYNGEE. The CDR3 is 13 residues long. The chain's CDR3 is CASSEQGTQTQYF. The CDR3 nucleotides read TGTGCCAGCAGTGAACAGGGGACGCAGACCCAGTACTTC.

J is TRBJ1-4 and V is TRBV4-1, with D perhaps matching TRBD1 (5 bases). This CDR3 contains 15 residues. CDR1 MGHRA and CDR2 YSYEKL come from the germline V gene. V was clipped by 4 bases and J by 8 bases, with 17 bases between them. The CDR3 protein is CASSPAPGGKEKLFF. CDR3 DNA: TGCGCCAGCAGCCCTGCTCCTGGGGGAAAAGAAAAACTGTTTTTT.

The CDR3 nucleotides read TGTGCCAGCAGGAGGGACGGACCCTACGAGCAGTACTTC. It is translated as CASRRDGPYEQYF. The genes are TRBV5-4 and TRBJ2-7; D is perhaps TRBD1 or TRBD2 (5 bases each). Germline lookup yields CDR1 SGHNT and CDR2 YYREEE (reference sequence). Trimming stripped 5 bases from V and 2 bases from J, with 11 bases between. The CDR3 is 13 amino acids.

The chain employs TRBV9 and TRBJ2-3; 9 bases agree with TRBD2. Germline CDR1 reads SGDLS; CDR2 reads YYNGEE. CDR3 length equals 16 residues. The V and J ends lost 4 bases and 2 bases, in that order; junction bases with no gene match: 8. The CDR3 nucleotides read TGTGCCAGCAGCCCCACGACTAGCGGTAACACAGATACGCAGTATTTT. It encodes CASSPTTSGNTDTQYF.

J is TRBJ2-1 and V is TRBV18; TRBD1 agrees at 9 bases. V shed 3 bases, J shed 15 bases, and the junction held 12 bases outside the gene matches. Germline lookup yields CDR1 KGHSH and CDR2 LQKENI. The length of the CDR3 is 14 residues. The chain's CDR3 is CASSPSTGQGQGFF. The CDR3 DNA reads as TGTGCCAGCTCACCGTCCACGGGGCAGGGACAGGGGTTCTTC. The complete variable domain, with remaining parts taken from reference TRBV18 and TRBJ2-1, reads NAGVMQNPRHLVRRRGQEARLRCSPMKGHSHVYWYRQLPEEGLKFMVYLQKENIIDESGMPKERFSAEFPKEGPSILRIQQVVRGDSAAYFCASSPSTGQGQGFFGPGTRLTVL.

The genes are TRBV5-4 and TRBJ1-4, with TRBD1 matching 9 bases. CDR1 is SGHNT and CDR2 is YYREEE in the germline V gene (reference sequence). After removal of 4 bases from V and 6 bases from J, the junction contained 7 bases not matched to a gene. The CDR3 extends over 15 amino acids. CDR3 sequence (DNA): TGTGCCAGCAGCCTCCGGGACAGGGCGGATGAAAAACTGTTTTTT. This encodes CASSLRDRADEKLFF.

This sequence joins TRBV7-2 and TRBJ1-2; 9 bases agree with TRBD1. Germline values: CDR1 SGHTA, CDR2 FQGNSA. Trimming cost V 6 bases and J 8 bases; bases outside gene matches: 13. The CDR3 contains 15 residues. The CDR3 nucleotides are TGTGCCAGCAGTCCCACCGGGACAGGGCCTCAAGGCTACACCTTC. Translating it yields CASSPTGTGPQGYTF.

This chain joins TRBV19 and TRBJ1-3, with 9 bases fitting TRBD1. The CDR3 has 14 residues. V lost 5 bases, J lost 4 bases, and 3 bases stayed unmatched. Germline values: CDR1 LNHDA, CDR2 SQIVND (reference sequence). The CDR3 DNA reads TGTGCCAGTAGTGGACAGGGGTTCGGAAACACCATATATTTT. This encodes CASSGQGFGNTIYF.

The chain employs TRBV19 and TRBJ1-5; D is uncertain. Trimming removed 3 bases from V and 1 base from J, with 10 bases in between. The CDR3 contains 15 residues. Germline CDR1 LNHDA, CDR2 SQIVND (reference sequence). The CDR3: CASSIEGMSNQPQHF. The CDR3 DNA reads TGTGCCAGTAGTATTGAAGGGATGAGCAATCAGCCCCAGCATTTT.

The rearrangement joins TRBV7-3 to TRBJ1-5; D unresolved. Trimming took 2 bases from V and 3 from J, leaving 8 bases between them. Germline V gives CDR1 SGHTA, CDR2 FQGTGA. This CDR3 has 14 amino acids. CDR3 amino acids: CASSLLSPNQPQHF. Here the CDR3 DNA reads TGTGCCAGCAGCTTATTGTCCCCCAATCAGCCCCAGCATTTT.

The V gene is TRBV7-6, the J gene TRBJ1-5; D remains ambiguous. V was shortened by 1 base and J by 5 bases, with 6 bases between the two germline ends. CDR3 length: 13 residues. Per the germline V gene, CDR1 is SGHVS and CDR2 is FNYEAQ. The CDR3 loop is CASSLVSDQPQHF. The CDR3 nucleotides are TGTGCCAGCAGCTTAGTCTCGGATCAGCCCCAGCATTTT. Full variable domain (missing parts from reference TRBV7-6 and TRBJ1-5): GAGVSQSPRYKVTKRGQDVALRCDPISGHVSLYWYRQALGQGPEFLTYFNYEAQQDKSGLPNDRFSAERPEGSISTLTIQRTEQRDSAMYRCASSLVSDQPQHFGDGTRLSIL.

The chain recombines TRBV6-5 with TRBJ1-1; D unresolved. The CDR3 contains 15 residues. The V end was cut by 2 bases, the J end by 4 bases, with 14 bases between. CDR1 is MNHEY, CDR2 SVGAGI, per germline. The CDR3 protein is CASSYTAGPGTEAFF. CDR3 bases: TGTGCCAGCAGTTACACCGCTGGGCCGGGCACTGAAGCTTTCTTT.

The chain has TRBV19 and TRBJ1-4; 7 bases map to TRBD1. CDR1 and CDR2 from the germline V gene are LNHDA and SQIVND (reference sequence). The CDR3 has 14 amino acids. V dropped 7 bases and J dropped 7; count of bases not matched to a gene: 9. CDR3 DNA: TGTGCCAGTACCAATATAGACAGGGTTGAAAAACTGTTTTTT. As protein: CASTNIDRVEKLFF.

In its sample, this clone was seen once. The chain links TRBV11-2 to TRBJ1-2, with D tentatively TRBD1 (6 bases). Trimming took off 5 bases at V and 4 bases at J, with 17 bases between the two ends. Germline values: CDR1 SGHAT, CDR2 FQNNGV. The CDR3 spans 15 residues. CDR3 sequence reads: CASSPRVGGSYGYTF. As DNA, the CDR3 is TGTGCCAGCAGCCCACGAGTAGGGGGGAGCTATGGCTACACCTTC.

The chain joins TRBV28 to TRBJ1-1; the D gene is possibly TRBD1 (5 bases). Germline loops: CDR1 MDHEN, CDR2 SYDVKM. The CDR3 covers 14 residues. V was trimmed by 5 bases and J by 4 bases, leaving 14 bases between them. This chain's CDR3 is CASSGGEGSTEAFF. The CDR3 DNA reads TGTGCCAGCAGTGGGGGGGAGGGAAGCACTGAAGCTTTCTTT.

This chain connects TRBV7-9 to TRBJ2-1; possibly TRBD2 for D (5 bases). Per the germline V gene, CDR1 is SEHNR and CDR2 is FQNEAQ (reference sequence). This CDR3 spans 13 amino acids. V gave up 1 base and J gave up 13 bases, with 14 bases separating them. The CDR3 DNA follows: TGTGCCAGCAGCTTAGACCCCGGGGATTCACAGTTCTTC. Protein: CASSLDPGDSQFF.

The CDR3 sequence is CASRNVYEQYF. CDR3 DNA sequence: TGTGCCAGCAGAAACGTCTACGAGCAGTACTTC. The rearrangement uses TRBV7-2 and TRBJ2-7; D unclear. Germline V gives CDR1 SGHTA, CDR2 FQGNSA. The V gene lost 6 bases and the J gene lost 3 bases, with 6 bases spanning the gap. The CDR3 is 11 amino acids.

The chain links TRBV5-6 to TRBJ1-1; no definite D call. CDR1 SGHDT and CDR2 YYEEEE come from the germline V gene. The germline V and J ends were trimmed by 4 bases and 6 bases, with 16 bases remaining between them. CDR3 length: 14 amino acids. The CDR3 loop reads CASSPPLGRPEAFF. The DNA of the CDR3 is TGTGCCAGCAGCCCGCCTCTTGGACGGCCTGAAGCTTTCTTT.

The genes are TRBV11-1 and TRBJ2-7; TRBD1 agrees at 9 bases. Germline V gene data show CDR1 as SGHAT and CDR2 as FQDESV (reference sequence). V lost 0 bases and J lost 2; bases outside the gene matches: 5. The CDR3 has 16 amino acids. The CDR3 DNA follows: TGTGCCAGCAGCTTAGCGCCCGGACAGGGGACCTACGAGCAGTACTTC. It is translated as CASSLAPGQGTYEQYF.

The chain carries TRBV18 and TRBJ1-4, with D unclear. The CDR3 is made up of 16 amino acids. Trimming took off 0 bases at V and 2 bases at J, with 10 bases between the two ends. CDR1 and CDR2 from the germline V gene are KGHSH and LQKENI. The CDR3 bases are TGTGCCAGCTCACCACCGTCAACGGGTACTAATGAAAAACTGTTTTTT. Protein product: CASSPPSTGTNEKLFF.

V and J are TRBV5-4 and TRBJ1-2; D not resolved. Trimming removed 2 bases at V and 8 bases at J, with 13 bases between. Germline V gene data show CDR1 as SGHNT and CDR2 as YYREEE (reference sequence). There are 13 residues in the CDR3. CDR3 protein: CASSFPDAQGYTF. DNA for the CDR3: TGTGCCAGCAGCTTTCCAGATGCTCAGGGCTACACCTTC.

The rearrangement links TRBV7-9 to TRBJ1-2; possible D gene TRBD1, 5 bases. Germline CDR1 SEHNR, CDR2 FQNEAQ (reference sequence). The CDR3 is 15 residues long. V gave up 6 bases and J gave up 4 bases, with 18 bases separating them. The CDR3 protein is CASSLRGRAGYGYTF. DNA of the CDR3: TGTGCCAGCAGTTTAAGGGGAAGGGCAGGCTATGGCTACACCTTC. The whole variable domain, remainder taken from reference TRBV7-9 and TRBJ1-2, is DTGVSQNPRHKITKRGQNVTFRCDPISEHNRLYWYRQTLGQGPEFLTYFQNEAQLEKSRLLSDRFSAERPKGSFSTLEIQRTEQGDSAMYLCASSLRGRAGYGYTFGSGTRLTVV.